This T cell receptor beta chain comes out of a study of blood T cell repertoires in COVID-19. Study-wide context: The United States, Italy and Spain supplied acute and convalescent COVID-19 samples. PBMCs, B-cell-depleted T cells, or T cells were the source of the cDNA or gDNA that made up the material.

CDR1 and CDR2 from the germline V gene are SGHTS and YDEGEE. The CDR3 covers 15 residues. The trim removed 6 bases at V and 4 bases at J, leaving 9 bases unmatched. Data came from immunoSEQ multiplex PCR; TCRdb stores just in-frame clones and leaves some out. The table lists 130,000 to 150,000 clones, 80% to 85% of them singletons. This receptor was identified in a human donor in a cohort sampled during active COVID-19. The genes are TRBV5-8 and TRBJ1-3, with 8 bases matching TRBD1. The sample taken for sequencing was peripheral blood. The CDR3 DNA follows: TGTGCCAGCAACGCCAGGGGGCATTCAGGAAACACCATATATTTT. Translating gives CASNARGHSGNTIYF.